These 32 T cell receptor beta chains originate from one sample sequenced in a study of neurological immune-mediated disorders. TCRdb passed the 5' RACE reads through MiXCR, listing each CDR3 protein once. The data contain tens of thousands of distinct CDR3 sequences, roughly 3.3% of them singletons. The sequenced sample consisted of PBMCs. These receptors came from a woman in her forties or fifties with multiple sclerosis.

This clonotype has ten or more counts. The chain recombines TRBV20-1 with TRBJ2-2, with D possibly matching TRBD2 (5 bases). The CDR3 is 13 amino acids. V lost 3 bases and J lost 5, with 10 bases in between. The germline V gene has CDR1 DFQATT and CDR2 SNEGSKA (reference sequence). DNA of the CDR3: TGCAGTGCTAGTCATAGCGTTACCGGGGAGCTGTTTTTT. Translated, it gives CSASHSVTGELFF.

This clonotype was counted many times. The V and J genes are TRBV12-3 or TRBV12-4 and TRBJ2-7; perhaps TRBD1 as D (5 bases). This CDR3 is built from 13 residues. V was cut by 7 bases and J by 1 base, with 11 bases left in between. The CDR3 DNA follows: TGTGCCAGCACCACCGACAGTTCCTACGAGCAGTACTTC. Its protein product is CASTTDSSYEQYF.

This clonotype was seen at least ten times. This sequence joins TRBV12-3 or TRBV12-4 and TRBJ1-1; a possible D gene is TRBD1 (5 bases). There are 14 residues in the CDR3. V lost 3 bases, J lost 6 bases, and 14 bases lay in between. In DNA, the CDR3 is TGTGCCAGCAGTTTTGTCGCCAAAGGGGCTGAAGCTTTCTTT. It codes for CASSFVAKGAEAFF.

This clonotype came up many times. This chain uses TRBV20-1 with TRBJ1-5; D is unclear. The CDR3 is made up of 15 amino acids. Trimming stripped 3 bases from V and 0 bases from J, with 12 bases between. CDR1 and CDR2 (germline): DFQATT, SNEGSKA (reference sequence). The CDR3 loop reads CSARKQPNSNQPQHF. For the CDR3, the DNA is TGCAGTGCTAGGAAACAGCCAAATAGCAATCAGCCCCAGCATTTT.

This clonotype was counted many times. CDR3 in amino acids: CASSLAKLVDTQYF. The CDR3 DNA sequence: TGTGCCAGCAGCTTAGCAAAGCTAGTAGATACGCAGTATTTT. The chain recombines TRBV11-2 with TRBJ2-3, with D uncertain. The V and J ends lost 1 base and 5 bases respectively, with 10 bases between them. Germline loops: CDR1 SGHAT, CDR2 FQNNGV. This CDR3 is 14 amino acids long.

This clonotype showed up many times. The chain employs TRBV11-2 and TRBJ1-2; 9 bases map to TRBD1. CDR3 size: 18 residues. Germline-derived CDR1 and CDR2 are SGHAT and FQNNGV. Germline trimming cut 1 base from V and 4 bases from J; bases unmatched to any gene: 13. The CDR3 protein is CASSLGTGARRRGYGYTF. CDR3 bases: TGTGCCAGCAGCTTAGGGACAGGGGCCCGAAGACGGGGCTATGGCTACACCTTC.

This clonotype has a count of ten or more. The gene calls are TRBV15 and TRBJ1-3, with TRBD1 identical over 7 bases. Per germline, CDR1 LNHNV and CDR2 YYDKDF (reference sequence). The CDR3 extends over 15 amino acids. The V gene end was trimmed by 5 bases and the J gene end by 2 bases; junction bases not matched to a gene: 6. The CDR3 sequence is CATSGRQGTGNTIYF. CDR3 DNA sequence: TGTGCCACCAGCGGTCGACAGGGAACTGGAAACACCATATATTTT.

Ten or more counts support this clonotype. CDR3 nucleotides: TGTGCCAGCAGCCCCCAGATCGGGACAGCCCCGAACACCGGGGAGCTGTTTTTT. This encodes CASSPQIGTAPNTGELFF. The chain joins TRBV7-9 to TRBJ2-2; TRBD1 matches at 7 bases. Germline V CDR1 and CDR2: SEHNR, FQNEAQ (reference sequence). This CDR3 is built from 18 residues. The V and J ends lost 5 bases and 0 bases, in that order; junction bases with no gene match: 12.

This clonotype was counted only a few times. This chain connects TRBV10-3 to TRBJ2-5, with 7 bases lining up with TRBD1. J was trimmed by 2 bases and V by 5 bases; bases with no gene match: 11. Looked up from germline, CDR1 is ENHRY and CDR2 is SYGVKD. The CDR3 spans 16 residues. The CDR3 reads CAISTKGGTTQETQYF. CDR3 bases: TGTGCCATCAGTACTAAAGGGGGCACCACACAAGAGACCCAGTACTTC.

As DNA, the CDR3 is TGTGCCAGCAGTCAAGTGGTGGGAAATAATTCACCCCTCCACTTT. Translated: CASSQVVGNNSPLHF. The chain carries TRBV25-1 and TRBJ1-6, with unresolved D. The CDR3 has 15 residues. CDR1 is MGHDK and CDR2 is SYGVNS in the germline V gene. The germline V and J ends were trimmed by 5 bases and 5 bases, with 13 bases remaining between them.

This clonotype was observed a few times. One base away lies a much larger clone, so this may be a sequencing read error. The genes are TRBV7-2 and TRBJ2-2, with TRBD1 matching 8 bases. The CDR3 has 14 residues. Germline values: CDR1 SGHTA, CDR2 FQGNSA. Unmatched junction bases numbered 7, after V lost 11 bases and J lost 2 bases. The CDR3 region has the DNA TGTGCCTCGAGGACAGGGACTAACACCGGGGAGCTGTTTTTT. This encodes CASRTGTNTGELFF.

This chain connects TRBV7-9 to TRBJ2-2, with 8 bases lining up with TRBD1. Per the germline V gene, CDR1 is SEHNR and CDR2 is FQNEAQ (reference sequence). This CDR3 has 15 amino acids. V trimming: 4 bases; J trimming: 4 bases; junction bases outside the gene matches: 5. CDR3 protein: CASSSTGASTGELFF. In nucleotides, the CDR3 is TGTGCCAGCAGCTCGACAGGGGCGAGCACCGGGGAGCTGTTTTTT.

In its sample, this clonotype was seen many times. The CDR3, as DNA: TGTGCCAGCAGTTACACCGGGGCCATCTACGAGCAGTACTTC. Translation: CASSYTGAIYEQYF. The chain has TRBV6-2 or TRBV6-3 and TRBJ2-7; D is tentatively TRBD1 or TRBD2 (5 bases each). Germline CDR1 and CDR2: MNHEY and SVGEGT. V lost 2 bases and J 3 bases, leaving 11 bases between the germline ends. The CDR3 is 14 residues long.

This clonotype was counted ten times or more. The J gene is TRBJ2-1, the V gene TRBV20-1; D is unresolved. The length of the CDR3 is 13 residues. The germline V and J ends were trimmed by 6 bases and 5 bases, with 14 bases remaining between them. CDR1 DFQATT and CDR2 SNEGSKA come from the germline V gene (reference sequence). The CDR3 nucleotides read TGCAGTGCCAGCCCTGAGTATAACAATGAGCAGTTCTTC. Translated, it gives CSASPEYNNEQFF.

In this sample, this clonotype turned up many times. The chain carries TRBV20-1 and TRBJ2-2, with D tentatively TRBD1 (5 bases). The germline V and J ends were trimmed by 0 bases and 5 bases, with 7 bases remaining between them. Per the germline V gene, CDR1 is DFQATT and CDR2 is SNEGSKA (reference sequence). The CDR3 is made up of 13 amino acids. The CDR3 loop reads CSARDRATGELFF. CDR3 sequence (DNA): TGCAGTGCTAGAGACAGGGCTACCGGGGAGCTGTTTTTT.

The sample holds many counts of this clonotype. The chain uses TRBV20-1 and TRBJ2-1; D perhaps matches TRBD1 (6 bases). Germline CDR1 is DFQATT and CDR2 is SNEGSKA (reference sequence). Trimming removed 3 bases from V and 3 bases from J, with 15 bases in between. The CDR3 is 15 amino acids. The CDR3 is CSARGAGHHYNEQFF. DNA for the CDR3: TGCAGTGCTAGGGGGGCCGGACACCACTACAATGAGCAGTTCTTC.

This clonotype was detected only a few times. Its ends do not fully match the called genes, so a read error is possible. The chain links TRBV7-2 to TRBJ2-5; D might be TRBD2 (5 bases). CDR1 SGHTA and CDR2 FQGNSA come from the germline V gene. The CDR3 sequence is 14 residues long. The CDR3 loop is CASSVALYQETQYF. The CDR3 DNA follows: TGTGCCAGCAGCGTAGCGCTGTACCAAGAGACCCAGTACTTC.

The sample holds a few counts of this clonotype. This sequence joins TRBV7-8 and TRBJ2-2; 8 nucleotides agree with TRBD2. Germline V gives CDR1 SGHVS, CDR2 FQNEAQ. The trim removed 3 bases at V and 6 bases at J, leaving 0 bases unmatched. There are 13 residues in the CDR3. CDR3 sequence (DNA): TGTGCCAGCAGCTTTAGCGGGGCCGGGGAGCTGTTTTTT. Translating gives CASSFSGAGELFF.

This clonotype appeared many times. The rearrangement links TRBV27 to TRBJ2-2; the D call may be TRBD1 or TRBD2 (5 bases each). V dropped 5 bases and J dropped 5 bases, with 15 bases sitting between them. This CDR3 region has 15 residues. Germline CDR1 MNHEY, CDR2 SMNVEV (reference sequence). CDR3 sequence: CASSGRMGVTGELFF. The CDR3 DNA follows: TGTGCCAGCAGTGGCAGGATGGGGGTTACCGGGGAGCTGTTTTTT.

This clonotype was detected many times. The CDR3 sequence is CASSPGDRGNTEAFF. CDR3 DNA sequence: TGTGCCAGCAGTCCAGGGGACAGGGGAAACACTGAAGCTTTCTTT. The chain joins TRBV28 to TRBJ1-1; 10 nucleotides line up with TRBD1. Trimming cost V 5 bases and J 2 bases; bases outside gene matches: 5. The germline CDR1 and CDR2 sequences are MDHEN and SYDVKM. The CDR3 is 15 amino acids.

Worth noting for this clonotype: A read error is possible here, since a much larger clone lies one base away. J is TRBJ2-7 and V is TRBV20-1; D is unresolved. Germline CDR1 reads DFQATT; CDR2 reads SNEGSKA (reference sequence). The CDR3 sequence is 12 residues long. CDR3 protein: CSAAWASYEQYF. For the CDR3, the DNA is TGCAGCGCGGCGTGGGCATCCTACGAGCAGTACTTC.

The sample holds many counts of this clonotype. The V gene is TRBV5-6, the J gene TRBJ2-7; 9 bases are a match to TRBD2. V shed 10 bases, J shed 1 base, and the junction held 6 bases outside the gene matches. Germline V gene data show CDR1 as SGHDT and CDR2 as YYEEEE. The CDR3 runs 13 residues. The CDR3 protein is CAGSSGESYEQYF. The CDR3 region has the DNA TGTGCCGGGTCTAGCGGGGAGTCCTACGAGCAGTACTTC.

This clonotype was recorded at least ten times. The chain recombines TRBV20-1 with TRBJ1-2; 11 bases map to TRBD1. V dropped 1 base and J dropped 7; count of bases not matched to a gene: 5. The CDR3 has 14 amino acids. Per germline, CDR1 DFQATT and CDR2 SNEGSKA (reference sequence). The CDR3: CSARVSDRGLGYTF. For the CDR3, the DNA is TGCAGTGCTAGAGTATCGGACAGGGGGCTTGGCTACACCTTC.

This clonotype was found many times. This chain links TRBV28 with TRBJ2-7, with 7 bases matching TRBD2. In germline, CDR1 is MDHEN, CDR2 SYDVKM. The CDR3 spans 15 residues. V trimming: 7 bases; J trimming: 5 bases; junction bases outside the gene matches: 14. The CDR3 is CASTPGQAGRNEQYF. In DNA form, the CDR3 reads TGTGCCAGCACCCCTGGGCAAGCGGGGCGCAACGAGCAGTACTTC.

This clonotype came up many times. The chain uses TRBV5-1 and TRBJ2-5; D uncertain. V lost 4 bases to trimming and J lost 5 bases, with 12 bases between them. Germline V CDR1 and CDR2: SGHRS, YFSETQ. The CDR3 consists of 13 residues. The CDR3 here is CASSAAPRETQYF. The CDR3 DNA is TGCGCCAGCAGCGCTGCTCCCCGGGAGACCCAGTACTTC.

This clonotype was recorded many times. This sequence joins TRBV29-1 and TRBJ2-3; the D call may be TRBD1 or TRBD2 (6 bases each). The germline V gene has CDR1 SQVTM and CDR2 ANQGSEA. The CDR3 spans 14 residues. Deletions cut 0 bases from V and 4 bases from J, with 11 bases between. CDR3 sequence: CSVEDIRGPDTQYF. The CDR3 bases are TGCAGCGTTGAAGATATCCGGGGGCCAGATACGCAGTATTTT.

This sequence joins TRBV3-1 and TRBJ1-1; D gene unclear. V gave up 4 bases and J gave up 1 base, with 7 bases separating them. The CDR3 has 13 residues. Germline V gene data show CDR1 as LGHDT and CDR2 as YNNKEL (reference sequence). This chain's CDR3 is CASSPLGNTEAFF. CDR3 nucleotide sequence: TGTGCCAGCAGCCCTCTGGGGAACACTGAAGCTTTCTTT.

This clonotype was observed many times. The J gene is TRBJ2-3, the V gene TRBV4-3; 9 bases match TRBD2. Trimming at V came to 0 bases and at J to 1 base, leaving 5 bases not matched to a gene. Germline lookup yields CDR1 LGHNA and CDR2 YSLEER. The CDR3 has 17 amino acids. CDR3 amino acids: CASSQDLRGGRTDTQYF. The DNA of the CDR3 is TGCGCCAGCAGCCAAGATTTGCGGGGGGGCCGCACAGATACGCAGTATTTT.

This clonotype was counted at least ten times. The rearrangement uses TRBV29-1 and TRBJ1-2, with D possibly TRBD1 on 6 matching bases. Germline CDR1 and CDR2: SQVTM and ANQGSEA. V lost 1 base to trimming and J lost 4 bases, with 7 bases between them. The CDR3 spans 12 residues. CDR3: CSVEGRGYGYTF. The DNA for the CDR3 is TGCAGCGTTGAAGGCAGGGGCTATGGCTACACCTTC.

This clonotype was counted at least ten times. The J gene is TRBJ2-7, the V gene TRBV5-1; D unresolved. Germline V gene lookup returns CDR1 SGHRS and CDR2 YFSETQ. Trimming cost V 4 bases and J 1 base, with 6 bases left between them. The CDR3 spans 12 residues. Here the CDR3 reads CASSPPSYEQYF. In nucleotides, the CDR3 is TGCGCCAGCAGCCCGCCTTCCTACGAGCAGTACTTC.

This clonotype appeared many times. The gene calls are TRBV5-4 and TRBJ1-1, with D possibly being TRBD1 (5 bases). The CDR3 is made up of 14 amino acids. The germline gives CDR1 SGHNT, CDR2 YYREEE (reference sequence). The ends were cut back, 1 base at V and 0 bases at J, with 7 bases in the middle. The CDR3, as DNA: TGTGCCAGCAGCTTGCAGGGAGTGAACACTGAAGCTTTCTTT. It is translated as CASSLQGVNTEAFF.

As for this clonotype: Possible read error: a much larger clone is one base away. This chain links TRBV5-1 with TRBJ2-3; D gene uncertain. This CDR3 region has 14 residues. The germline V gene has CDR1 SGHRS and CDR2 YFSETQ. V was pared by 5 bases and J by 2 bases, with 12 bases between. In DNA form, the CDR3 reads TGCGCCAGCAGTTTAGGAAAGGCCACAGATACGCAGTATTTT. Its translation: CASSLGKATDTQYF.